What follows are 10 T cell receptor beta chains derived from one specimen sequenced in a study of blood T cell repertoires in COVID-19. The assay was immunoSEQ multiplex PCR, and TCRdb's table has in-frame clones only and misses some. This sample has about 140,000 clones, with roughly 84% found just once. Sequencing was carried out using PBMCs or T cells enriched from blood (not recorded which). These TCRs come from a man aged 35 to 55 with acute COVID-19.

A few counts support this clone. V usage is TRBV2 and J usage is TRBJ2-7, with a possible D match to TRBD2 (5 bases). Germline CDR1 is SNHLY and CDR2 is FYNNEI. This CDR3 spans 12 amino acids. V lost 4 bases and J 4 bases, leaving 8 bases between the germline ends. CDR3 amino acids: CASSVEGYEQYF. Written as DNA, the CDR3 is TGTGCCAGCAGTGTAGAGGGATACGAGCAGTACTTC.

This rearrangement joins TRBV2 to TRBJ2-1, with no clear D. Germline CDR1 SNHLY, CDR2 FYNNEI. V lost 6 bases and J lost 3, with 6 bases in between. CDR3 length: 12 residues. The CDR3 protein is CASSLNYNEQFF. CDR3 nucleotide sequence: TGTGCCAGCAGCCTAAACTACAATGAGCAGTTCTTC.

The chain recombines TRBV5-8 with TRBJ2-7; 10 nucleotides line up with TRBD2. The CDR3 extends over 15 amino acids. CDR1 is SGHTS and CDR2 is YDEGEE in the germline V gene. V dropped 4 bases and J dropped 5; count of bases not matched to a gene: 9. DNA of the CDR3: TGTGCCAGCAGCCACGAGACTAGCGGGCTAAACGAGCAGTACTTC. This sequence encodes CASSHETSGLNEQYF.

DNA for the CDR3: TGTGCCAGCAGCTTAGATGGAGGGGCGGATGAAAAACTGTTTTTT. The encoded protein is CASSLDGGADEKLFF. V usage is TRBV11-2 and J usage is TRBJ1-4, with a possible D match to TRBD1 (5 bases). Germline V gives CDR1 SGHAT, CDR2 FQNNGV. The ends were cut back, 0 bases at V and 6 bases at J, with 11 bases in the middle. The CDR3 consists of 15 residues.

V usage is TRBV4-3 and J usage is TRBJ2-7; 7 positions match TRBD1. CDR1 and CDR2 (germline): LGHNA, YSLEER. The CDR3 runs 19 residues. V lost 3 bases and J lost 5; bases outside the gene matches: 22. CDR3 bases: TGCGCCAGCAGCCAGCAACCACCCCAGGGGGAAGAGCTCCTGGACGAGCAGTACTTC. As protein: CASSQQPPQGEELLDEQYF.

The chain carries TRBV5-1 and TRBJ1-1, with TRBD1 matching over 7 bases. This CDR3 is built from 13 residues. Trimming removed 5 bases from V and 3 bases from J; junction bases left unmatched: 4. The germline V gene encodes CDR1 SGHRS and CDR2 YFSETQ. CDR3 coding DNA: TGCGCCAGCAGATGGGACAGTGACACTGAAGCTTTCTTT. It codes for CASRWDSDTEAFF.

The chain combines TRBV28 with TRBJ1-5, with 8 bases identical to TRBD1. CDR1 MDHEN and CDR2 SYDVKM come from the germline V gene. V was pared by 2 bases and J by 7 bases, with 7 bases of the junction left unmatched. There are 15 residues in the CDR3. DNA for the CDR3: TGTGCCAGCAGTTTAACCCTGCGACAGGGGCAGCCCCAGCATTTT. Its protein is CASSLTLRQGQPQHF.

This clone was found once. The chain uses TRBV11-3 and TRBJ2-7, with 8 positions matching TRBD2. The CDR3 totals 13 residues. V lost 8 bases, J lost 2 bases, and 5 bases stayed unmatched. The germline V gene has CDR1 SGHNT and CDR2 YENEEA. The CDR3 here is CASSRGGTYEQYF. In DNA, the CDR3 is TGTGCCAGCTCACGGGGGGGGACCTACGAGCAGTACTTC.

The chain carries TRBV11-2 and TRBJ2-2; 11 bases are a match to TRBD2. The CDR3 consists of 15 residues. Germline trimming cut 7 bases from V and 7 bases from J; bases unmatched to any gene: 8. CDR1 and CDR2 from the germline V gene are SGHAT and FQNNGV. This CDR3 is CASIPASGGSGELFF. The DNA of the CDR3 is TGTGCCAGCATTCCGGCTAGCGGGGGGAGCGGGGAGCTGTTTTTT.

The rearrangement joins TRBV19 to TRBJ2-7, with a possible D match to TRBD2 (6 bases). With 4 bases removed from V and 4 bases from J, the gap between germline ends came to 11 bases. This CDR3 is built from 13 residues. CDR1 is LNHDA, CDR2 SQIVND, per germline (reference sequence). The CDR3 DNA is TGTGCCAGTAGTACCCTGGGAGGTTACGAGCAGTACTTC. Amino acid sequence: CASSTLGGYEQYF.